Listed here is a single TCR beta chain. The data were taken from a study of CXCR3-negative and CXCR3-positive naive CD8 T cells. It was by 5' RACE with UMI labels that the TRB cDNA libraries were prepared. For each CDR3 protein, TCRdb gives one entry from its re-call of the 5' RACE reads, without DNA. The sample holds 80,000 to 95,000 distinct CDR3 sequences. The CDR3 is 13 residues long. Per germline, CDR1 SGHRS and CDR2 YFSETQ. Specimen: naive CXCR3- CD8+ T cells from blood. Subset: CD45RO-CCR7+CD27+CD95- naive CD8+ T cells lacking CXCR3 (TNR3-). The chain links TRBV5-1 to TRBJ2-1; the D call of TRBD1 rests on TCRdb alone, since no DNA is present to check it. The sequence derives from a human donor in good health. Some clones in this sample may be carry-over from other donors' samples. The CDR3 here is CASSFTGYNEQFF.